One and the same sample provided the 23 T cell receptor beta chains below, sequenced in a study of blood T cell repertoires in COVID-19. Measured with immunoSEQ multiplex PCR; TCRdb has only the in-frame clones, and not every one. The profile shows about half a million clones, roughly 89% of them singletons. Sequencing was done on a sample of peripheral blood. These receptors were collected from a man between 18 and 35 years old with COVID-19, enrolled during active disease.

The genes are TRBV11-3 and TRBJ1-2, with 9 bases matching TRBD1. This CDR3 contains 14 residues. V trimming: 5 bases; J trimming: 7 bases; junction bases outside the gene matches: 8. The germline V gene encodes CDR1 SGHNT and CDR2 YENEEA. CDR3 nucleotide sequence: TGTGCCAGCAGCCGAGCGGCGACAGGGGGTGGCTACACCTTC. Residues: CASSRAATGGGYTF.

The chain couples TRBV2 to TRBJ1-1; 8 bases fit TRBD1. This CDR3 has 12 residues. With V trimmed by 10 bases and J by 4 bases, 5 bases remained unmatched. Germline V gene sequence: CDR1 SNHLY, CDR2 FYNNEI. CDR3 nucleotides: TGTGCCACCAGACAGGGGACCACTGAAGCTTTCTTT. Protein: CATRQGTTEAFF.

The V and J genes are TRBV7-8 and TRBJ1-1; D is ambiguous. In germline, CDR1 is SGHVS, CDR2 FQNEAQ. V shed 5 bases and J shed 3 bases, with 7 bases lying between them. There are 12 residues in the CDR3. The CDR3 DNA follows: TGTGCCAGCAGCCGTACGGACACTGAAGCTTTCTTT. Its translation: CASSRTDTEAFF. Using reference TRBV7-8 and TRBJ1-1 for the parts outside the CDR3, the full variable domain is GAGVSQSPRYKVAKRGQDVALRCDPISGHVSLFWYQQALGQGPEFLTYFQNEAQLDKSGLPSDRFFAERPEGSVSTLKIQRTQQEDSAVYLCASSRTDTEAFFGQGTRLTVV.

The chain joins TRBV12-3 or TRBV12-4 to TRBJ1-2, with D maybe TRBD1 (6 bases). This CDR3 spans 13 amino acids. V lost 5 bases and J 7 bases, leaving 14 bases between the germline ends. The DNA of the CDR3 is TGTGCCAGCAGTCAGGGGATTTCTTTTGGCTACACCTTC. Protein: CASSQGISFGYTF.

This chain joins TRBV6-1 and TRBJ2-1; D is undetermined. Germline V gives CDR1 MNHNS, CDR2 SASEGT. This CDR3 is built from 12 residues. The V and J ends lost 1 base and 13 bases respectively, with 11 bases between them. The CDR3 region has the DNA TGTGCCAGCAGTGAAGGTTGGAACAGACAGTTCTTC. Translated, it gives CASSEGWNRQFF.

The chain has TRBV27 and TRBJ2-7; the D gene is possibly TRBD2 (6 bases). The V gene lost 2 bases and the J gene lost 2 bases, with 13 bases spanning the gap. This CDR3 contains 15 residues. Germline V gene data show CDR1 as MNHEY and CDR2 as SMNVEV (reference sequence). The CDR3 reads CASSLAGPYPYEQYF. CDR3 bases: TGTGCCAGCAGTTTAGCGGGGCCATACCCCTACGAGCAGTACTTC.

V is TRBV7-8 and J is TRBJ2-5; a possible D gene is TRBD2 (6 bases). Trimming stripped 4 bases from V and 5 bases from J, with 11 bases between. Per germline, CDR1 SGHVS and CDR2 FQNEAQ. CDR3 length equals 13 residues. In DNA form, the CDR3 reads TGTGCCAGCAGCTCGACTAGGGCGGAGACCCAGTACTTC. Translated: CASSSTRAETQYF. Using reference TRBV7-8 and TRBJ2-5 for the parts outside the CDR3, the full variable domain is GAGVSQSPRYKVAKRGQDVALRCDPISGHVSLFWYQQALGQGPEFLTYFQNEAQLDKSGLPSDRFFAERPEGSVSTLKIQRTQQEDSAVYLCASSSTRAETQYFGPGTRLLVL.

J is TRBJ2-5 and V is TRBV5-4; 8 nucleotides align to TRBD2. The CDR3 is made up of 13 amino acids. CDR1 is SGHNT and CDR2 is YYREEE in the germline V gene (reference sequence). The V gene end was trimmed by 2 bases and the J gene end by 5 bases; junction bases not matched to a gene: 2. CDR3 in amino acids: CASSFGGVETQYF. The CDR3 coding sequence is TGTGCCAGCAGCTTCGGGGGGGTTGAGACCCAGTACTTC.

Turning to this clone: Other DNA sequences of this sample code for an identical CDR3. The V gene is TRBV24-1, the J gene TRBJ2-2; D gene unclear. Germline CDR1 reads KGHDR; CDR2 reads SFDVKD. The V gene lost 5 bases and the J gene lost 7 bases, with 4 bases spanning the gap. This CDR3 is 11 amino acids long. The CDR3 DNA sequence: TGTGCCACCAGTGCAGGCGGGGAGCTGTTTTTT. Translation gives CATSAGGELFF.

This clone was seen only once. The V call is TRBV7-9, the J call TRBJ2-3, with 9 bases fitting TRBD2. The CDR3 runs to 18 residues. J was trimmed by 0 bases and V by 2 bases; bases with no gene match: 9. CDR1 is SEHNR and CDR2 is FQNEAQ in the germline V gene (reference sequence). The CDR3 region is CASSLKRQREASTDTQYF. For the CDR3, the DNA is TGTGCCAGCAGCTTAAAGCGCCAGCGGGAGGCCAGCACAGATACGCAGTATTTT.

The V and J genes are TRBV7-6 and TRBJ1-6, with D tentatively TRBD1 (5 bases). Germline CDR1 reads SGHVS; CDR2 reads FNYEAQ. V lost 2 bases, J lost 8 bases, and 19 bases lay in between. The CDR3 consists of 17 residues. In DNA, the CDR3 is TGTGCCAGCAGCTTATCCGGGGGGAGGGTTGGTGATTCACCCCTCCACTTT. Amino acids: CASSLSGGRVGDSPLHF.

The chain uses TRBV5-8 and TRBJ2-2; 8 bases align to TRBD1. Germline V gene sequence: CDR1 SGHTS, CDR2 YDEGEE. This CDR3 has 13 amino acids. Losses at the gene ends were 4 bases for V and 6 bases for J; bases not matched to a gene: 2. The DNA for the CDR3 is TGTGCCAGCAGCCCACAGGGGGCCGGGGAGCTGTTTTTT. It is translated as CASSPQGAGELFF. Combining the CDR3 with reference TRBV5-8 and TRBJ2-2 gives the whole variable domain EAGVTQSPTHLIKTRGQQATLRCSPISGHTSVYWYQQALGLGLQFLLWYDEGEERNRGNFPPRFSGRQFPNYSSELNVNALELEDSALYLCASSPQGAGELFFGEGSRLTVL.

The chain has TRBV7-9 and TRBJ2-7; 12 bases line up with TRBD1. Germline loops: CDR1 SEHNR, CDR2 FQNEAQ (reference sequence). CDR3 length: 16 residues. Trimming at V came to 5 bases and at J to 3 bases, leaving 8 bases not matched to a gene. The CDR3 DNA follows: TGTGCCAGCAGCGAGGGACAGGGGGCCTCCGACTACGAGCAGTACTTC. It codes for CASSEGQGASDYEQYF.

Concerning this clone itself: A read error may be the cause here, since a much bigger clone is one base away. This specimen includes other DNA sequences encoding the same CDR3. CDR3 in amino acids: CASSWTSGSTDTQYF. CDR3 coding DNA: TGTGCCAGCAGTTGGACTAGCGGGAGCACAGATACGCAGTATTTT. The chain recombines TRBV27 with TRBJ2-3, with 11 bases lining up with TRBD2. Germline loops: CDR1 MNHEY, CDR2 SMNVEV (reference sequence). The CDR3 consists of 15 residues. V trimming: 4 bases; J trimming: 0 bases; junction bases outside the gene matches: 0.

In its sample, this clone was seen a few times. The CDR3 DNA reads TGTGCCAGCAGCTTAACGCGGACAGGGACGCGGGAGACCCAGTACTTC. It translates to CASSLTRTGTRETQYF. This chain links TRBV7-9 with TRBJ2-5, with TRBD1 identical over 8 bases. The CDR3 loop spans 16 amino acids. The germline CDR1 and CDR2 sequences are SEHNR and FQNEAQ (reference sequence). The ends lost 2 bases at V and 5 bases at J; junction bases unmatched: 10.

The V gene is TRBV7-2, the J gene TRBJ2-1; a possible D gene is TRBD2 (6 bases). The CDR3 spans 15 residues. The V end lost 1 base, the J end lost 3 bases, and 10 bases lay between the germline ends. CDR1 and CDR2 from the germline V gene are SGHTA and FQGNSA. The CDR3 DNA is TGTGCCAGCAGCTTAGAAGCGGGTTACTACAATGAGCAGTTCTTC. Translating it yields CASSLEAGYYNEQFF.

The genes are TRBV7-8 and TRBJ2-5; the D is unclear. The germline gives CDR1 SGHVS, CDR2 FQNEAQ. V shed 5 bases and J shed 7 bases, with 8 bases lying between them. The CDR3 covers 11 residues. The CDR3 spells CASSPRVTQYF. For the CDR3, the DNA is TGTGCCAGCAGCCCCCGCGTGACCCAGTACTTC.

The rearrangement uses TRBV19 and TRBJ2-3; D gene ambiguous. The CDR3 runs 15 residues. The V gene's germline CDR1 is LNHDA and CDR2 SQIVND (reference sequence). With 0 bases removed from V and 2 bases from J, the gap between germline ends came to 9 bases. In nucleotides, the CDR3 is TGTGCCAGTAGTATAGAGCCTATCCCCACAGATACGCAGTATTTT. As protein: CASSIEPIPTDTQYF.

This clone was seen more than once but under ten times. The J gene is TRBJ2-2, the V gene TRBV4-1, with 11 bases that match TRBD2. Per germline, CDR1 MGHRA and CDR2 YSYEKL. This CDR3 spans 18 amino acids. Trimming took 1 base from V and 0 from J; bases not matched to a gene: 4. CDR3 residues: CASSQVLAGATNTGELFF. In nucleotides, the CDR3 is TGCGCCAGCAGCCAAGTACTAGCGGGAGCGACGAACACCGGGGAGCTGTTTTTT.

The sample holds one count of this clone. V is TRBV11-2 and J is TRBJ2-5; 10 bases line up with TRBD1. Unmatched junction bases numbered 11, after V lost 2 bases and J lost 5 bases. The CDR3 has 17 amino acids. Germline V gene sequence: CDR1 SGHAT, CDR2 FQNNGV. The CDR3 here is CASSLRPGRTGGETQYF. The DNA for the CDR3 is TGTGCCAGCAGCTTACGTCCAGGGCGGACAGGGGGGGAGACCCAGTACTTC.

A single count supports this clone. The chain couples TRBV4-1 to TRBJ2-4, with no clear D. V lost 4 bases, J lost 3 bases, and 10 bases lay in between. The CDR3 runs 14 residues. Germline CDR1 is MGHRA and CDR2 is YSYEKL. In DNA form, the CDR3 reads TGCGCCAGCAGCCCGGCGGTCCTCAAAAACATTCAGTACTTC. This gives the protein CASSPAVLKNIQYF.

The genes are TRBV7-9 and TRBJ1-2; D is undetermined. The CDR3 loop spans 13 amino acids. Between the trimmed V and J ends, which lost 5 bases and 8 bases, there was a span of 15 bases. The germline CDR1 and CDR2 sequences are SEHNR and FQNEAQ (reference sequence). The CDR3 loop is CASSKGVGSGYTF. Written as DNA, the CDR3 is TGTGCCAGCAGCAAAGGAGTAGGGAGCGGCTACACCTTC.

This clone was picked up a small number of times. The chain links TRBV29-1 to TRBJ2-7; the match to TRBD1 covers 8 bases. This CDR3 comprises 12 residues. CDR1 and CDR2 from the germline V gene are SQVTM and ANQGSEA. J gave up 7 bases and V 7 bases, and 9 bases lay outside the gene matches. The CDR3 sequence is CSARQGLMEQYF. Written as DNA, the CDR3 is TGCAGCGCACGACAGGGGTTGATGGAGCAGTACTTC.